This T cell receptor beta chain derives from a study of Graves' ophthalmopathy and Graves' hyperthyroidism. Across the study: The term stable hyperthyroidism indicated an absence of ophthalmopathy within 18 months of follow-up.

Serum thyroxine and TRAb, along with clinical symptoms, thyroid ultrasound and orbital computed tomography, were what diagnosis relied on. Investigators amplified TCR beta CDR3 regions from RNA transcripts. HTBI primers were employed in first-round RT-PCR, then a second-round multiplex PCR followed. MiXCR was run by TCRdb on the multiplex PCR reads, yielding one entry per CDR3 protein. This table holds over a million distinct CDR3 sequences, about 36% found once. This clonotype came up a few times. Given a much more abundant clone one base away, this may be a read error. The source is an adult man with Graves' hyperthyroidism. Sequencing was performed on peripheral blood or thyroid tissue (not recorded which).

The CDR3 DNA is TGCAGTGCTAGGCGGTGGGGGGACGGAGAGACCGAGTACTTC. Translation: CSARRWGDGETEYF. The chain carries TRBV20-1 and TRBJ2-7, with D possibly TRBD2 on 6 matching bases. The CDR3 loop spans 14 amino acids. V was cut by 3 bases and J by 11 bases, with 23 bases left in between. Germline lookup yields CDR1 DFQATT and CDR2 SNEGSKA (reference sequence).